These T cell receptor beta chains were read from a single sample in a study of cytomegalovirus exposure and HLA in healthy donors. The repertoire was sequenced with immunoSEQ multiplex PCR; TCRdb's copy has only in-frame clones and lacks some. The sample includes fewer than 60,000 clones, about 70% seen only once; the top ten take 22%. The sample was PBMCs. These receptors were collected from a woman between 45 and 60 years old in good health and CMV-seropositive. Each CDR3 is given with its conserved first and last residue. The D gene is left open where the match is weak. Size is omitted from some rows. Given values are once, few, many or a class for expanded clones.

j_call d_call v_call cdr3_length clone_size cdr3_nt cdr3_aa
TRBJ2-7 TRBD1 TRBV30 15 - TGTGCCTGGAGTAATACAGGGGGCGGATCCTACGAGCAGTACTTC CAWSNTGGGSYEQYF
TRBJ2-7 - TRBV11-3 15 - TGTGCCAGCAGCCCGCCTACGGGACAAGACTACGAGCAGTACTTC CASSPPTGQDYEQYF
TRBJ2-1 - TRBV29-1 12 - TGCAGCGCCCGACAGCCGGGTAATGAGCAGTTCTTC CSARQPGNEQFF
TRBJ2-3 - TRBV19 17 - TGTGCCAGTAAGGCTAGTCCAACTACCCTTAGCACAGATACGCAGTATTTT CASKASPTTLSTDTQYF
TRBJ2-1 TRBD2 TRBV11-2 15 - TGTGCCAGCAGCTACAGCGGGAACATGGGTAATGAGCAGTTCTTC CASSYSGNMGNEQFF
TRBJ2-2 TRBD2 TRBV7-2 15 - TGTGCCAGCAGCCGTAGCGGGGGTTACACCGGGGAGCTGTTTTTT CASSRSGGYTGELFF
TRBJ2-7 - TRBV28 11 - TGTGCCAGCAGTTTAGAGAACGAGCAGTACTTC CASSLENEQYF
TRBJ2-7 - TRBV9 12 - TGTGCCAGCAGCGCGGGGGGCGACGAGCAGTACTTC CASSAGGDEQYF
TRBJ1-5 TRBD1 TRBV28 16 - TGTGCCAGCAGAACTGGCGGACAGGGGAGGAATCAGCCCCAGCATTTT CASRTGGQGRNQPQHF
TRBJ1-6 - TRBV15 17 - TGTGCCACCAGCAGAGATAGCCTCGGGAGGAGTAATTCACCCCTCCACTTT CATSRDSLGRSNSPLHF
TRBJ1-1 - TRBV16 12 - TGTGCCAGCAGCCGCGACATTTATGAAGCTTTCTTT CASSRDIYEAFF
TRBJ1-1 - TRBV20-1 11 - TGCAGTGCCCCCCTTGACACTGAAGCTTTCTTT CSAPLDTEAFF
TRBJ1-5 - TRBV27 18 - TGTGCCAGCAGTTTCAGGTTTTTAGGAGGGGATAGCAATCAGCCCCAGCATTTT CASSFRFLGGDSNQPQHF
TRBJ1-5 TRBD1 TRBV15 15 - TGTGCCACCAGCAACCGGGACAGGGGCTTTCAGCCCCAGCATTTT CATSNRDRGFQPQHF
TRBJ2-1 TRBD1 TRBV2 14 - TGTGCCAGCACTCCGGGACAGACCTACAATGAGCAGTTCTTC CASTPGQTYNEQFF
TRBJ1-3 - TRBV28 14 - TGTGCCAGCTATCCGACAGTCCATGGAAACACCATATATTTT CASYPTVHGNTIYF
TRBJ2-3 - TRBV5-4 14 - TGTGCCAGCAGCTTTCGGGAATACACAGATACGCAGTATTTT CASSFREYTDTQYF
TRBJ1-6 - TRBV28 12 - TGTGCCAGCAGTTTCAGATATTCACCCCTCCACTTT CASSFRYSPLHF
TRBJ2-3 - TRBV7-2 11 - TGTGCCAGCAGCTCTACAGATACGCAGTATTTT CASSSTDTQYF
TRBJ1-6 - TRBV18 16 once TGTGCCAGCTCACCGACACTGGACAGACAGGATTCACCCCTCCACTTT CASSPTLDRQDSPLHF
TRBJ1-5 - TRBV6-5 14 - TGTGCCAGCAGTTACTCCTCGGGGTCTCAGCCCCAGCATTTT CASSYSSGSQPQHF
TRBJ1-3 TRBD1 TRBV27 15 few TGTGCCAGCAGTGAAAGACAGGGGCTCGGAAACACCATATATTTT CASSERQGLGNTIYF
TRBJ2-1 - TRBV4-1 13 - TGCGCCAGCAGCCAAGAAGGGGGTTATGAGCAGTTCTTC CASSQEGGYEQFF
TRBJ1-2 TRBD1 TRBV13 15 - TGTGCCAGCAGCTTTGTACCAGTCCCGGGACAGGGTTTAACCTTC CASSFVPVPGQGLTF
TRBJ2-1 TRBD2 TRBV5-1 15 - TGCGCCAGCAGCCCACCTAGCGGGGTCTACAATGAGCAGTTCTTC CASSPPSGVYNEQFF
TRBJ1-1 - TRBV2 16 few TGTGCCAGCAGCGGGGATAGGCGCCGGGGGAACACTGAAGCTTTCTTT CASSGDRRRGNTEAFF
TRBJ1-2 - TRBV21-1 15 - TGTGCCAACGCCGCGCAGACAGGGGGCGACTATGGCTACACCTTC CANAAQTGGDYGYTF
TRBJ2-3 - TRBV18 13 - TGTGCCAGCTCAGCGACTAGCACAGATACGCAGTATTTT CASSATSTDTQYF
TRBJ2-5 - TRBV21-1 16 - TGTGCCAGGAGCGGACCTAGCGGGGGCTCTCAAGAGACCCAGTACTTC CARSGPSGGSQETQYF
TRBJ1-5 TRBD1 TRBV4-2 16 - TGTGCCAGCAGCCAAGATCTAGACAGGGGGAATCAGCCCCAGCATTTT CASSQDLDRGNQPQHF
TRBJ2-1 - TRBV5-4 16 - TGTGCCAGCAGCTTGGAAGTAGCGGAGGTGGGGAATGAGCAGTTCTTC CASSLEVAEVGNEQFF
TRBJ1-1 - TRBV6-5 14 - TGTGCCAGCAGTGTTAGCGGGGCGGCGGGTGAAGCTTTCTTT CASSVSGAAGEAFF
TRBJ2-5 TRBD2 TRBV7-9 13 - TGTGCCAGCAGCTGGGGAGGGCAAGAGACCCAGTACTTC CASSWGGQETQYF
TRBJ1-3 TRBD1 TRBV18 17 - TGTGCCAGCTCACCACTTCCGGGACAGATATCTGGAAACACCATATATTTT CASSPLPGQISGNTIYF
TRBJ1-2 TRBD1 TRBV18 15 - TGTGCCAGCTGCCGGGACAGTTCCTTTTTCTATGGCTACACCTTC CASCRDSSFFYGYTF
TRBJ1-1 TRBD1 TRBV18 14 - TGTGCCAGCTCAACGACAGGGGGATTCGCTGAAGCTTTCTTT CASSTTGGFAEAFF
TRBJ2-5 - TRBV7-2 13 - TGTGCCAGCAGTAGATACAGGCAAGAGACCCAGTACTTC CASSRYRQETQYF
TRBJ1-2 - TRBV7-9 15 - TGTGCCAGCAGCTTGGGGACAAGGAGGAACTATGGCTACACCTTC CASSLGTRRNYGYTF
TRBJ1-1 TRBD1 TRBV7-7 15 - TGTGCCAGCAGCTTATCCTCGGACAGGGCCTCTGAAGCTTTCTTT CASSLSSDRASEAFF
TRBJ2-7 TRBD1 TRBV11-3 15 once TGTGCCAGCAGCTTAGTTCCGGACAGGGTCTACGAGCAGTACTTC CASSLVPDRVYEQYF
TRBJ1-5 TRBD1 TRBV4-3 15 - TGCGCCAGCAGCCCGGGACAGCGTAGCAATCAGCCCCAGCATTTT CASSPGQRSNQPQHF
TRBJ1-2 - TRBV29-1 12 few TGCAGCGTTGAAGACGTTAACTATGGCTACACCTTC CSVEDVNYGYTF
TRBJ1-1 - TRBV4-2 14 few TGTGCCAGCAGCCAAGCGGACAGATACACTGAAGCTTTCTTT CASSQADRYTEAFF
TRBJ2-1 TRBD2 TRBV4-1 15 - TGCGCCAGCAGCCAAGGGACTAGCGGCTATACGGAGCAGTTCTTC CASSQGTSGYTEQFF
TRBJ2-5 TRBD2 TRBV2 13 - TGTGCCAGCATGGGGGGGTCGCAAGAGACCCAGTACTTC CASMGGSQETQYF
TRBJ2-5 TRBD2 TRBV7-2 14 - TGTGCCAGCAGCTTAAGCGGGGGCTTGGAGACCCAGTACTTC CASSLSGGLETQYF
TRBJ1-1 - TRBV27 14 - TGTGCCAGCAGTTCTCCATTAGGGAGGGAAGAAGCTTTCTTT CASSSPLGREEAFF
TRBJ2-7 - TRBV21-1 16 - TGTGCCAGCAGCACGAACCGCGGGCCAGCCTTCTACGAGCAGTACTTC CASSTNRGPAFYEQYF
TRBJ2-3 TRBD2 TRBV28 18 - TGTGCCAGCAGAGTCATAGCGGGCTCGGGTTTTAGCACAGATACGCAGTATTTT CASRVIAGSGFSTDTQYF
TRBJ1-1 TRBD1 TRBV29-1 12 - TGCAGCGTAGACAGGGAGAACACTGAAGCTTTCTTT CSVDRENTEAFF
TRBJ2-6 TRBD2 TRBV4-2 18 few TGTGCCAGCAGCCAAGAGGGACTAGCGGATTCTGGGGCCAACGTCCTGACTTTC CASSQEGLADSGANVLTF
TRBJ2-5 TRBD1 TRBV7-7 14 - TGTGCCAGCAGCTTGACCGGGACAGGGGAGACCCAGTACTTC CASSLTGTGETQYF
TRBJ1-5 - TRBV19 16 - TGTGCCAGTAGTGATCCTCGCCCGACGGGGAATCAGCCCCAGCATTTT CASSDPRPTGNQPQHF
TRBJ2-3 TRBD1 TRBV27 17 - TGTGCCAGCAGTTTATCGGGACAGGGTATAGGCACAGATACGCAGTATTTT CASSLSGQGIGTDTQYF
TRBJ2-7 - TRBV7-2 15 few TGTGCCAGCAGCCCTGGGGGGGGCCGGACCTACGAGCAGTACTTC CASSPGGGRTYEQYF
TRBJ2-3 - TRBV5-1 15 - TGCGCCAGCAGCTATGAGACTCCTAGCACAGATACGCAGTATTTT CASSYETPSTDTQYF
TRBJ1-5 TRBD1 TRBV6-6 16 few TGTGCCAGCAGTTACTTGACAGGGAGTAGCAATCAGCCCCAGCATTTT CASSYLTGSSNQPQHF